The rows below give T cell receptor beta chains drawn from one sample of a study of cytomegalovirus exposure and HLA in healthy donors. Sequenced by immunoSEQ multiplex PCR; TCRdb stores in-frame clones only, minus some. Here the sample spans roughly 200,000 clones, around 80% being singletons. Source material: PBMCs. These receptor sequences come from a woman aged 55-69 years in good health and CMV-seropositive. The CDR3 runs from the conserved cysteine through the conserved F or W. The order of the fields is J gene, clone size, V gene, D gene, CDR3 DNA, CDR3 protein. D genes are given only for firm matches. The size field is filled for only some rows; it gives once, few, many or a size class.

>TRBJ1-1|.|TRBV27|.
TGTGCCAGCAGTTTAGCCAGGACTACTGAAGCTTTCTTT
CASSLARTTEAFF
>TRBJ1-2|.|TRBV28|TRBD1
TGTGCCAGCAGCGCCTATGACAGGGCCCTCTATGGCTACACCTTC
CASSAYDRALYGYTF
>TRBJ1-2|.|TRBV6-1|TRBD1
TGTGCCAGCACAAGCCCGGGACAGGGGGCGCAGAACACCTTC
CASTSPGQGAQNTF
>TRBJ1-1|.|TRBV7-9|.
TGTGCCAGCAGCCCAGGGGAGGGGCTAGGATCTGAAGCTTTCTTT
CASSPGEGLGSEAFF
>TRBJ2-1|.|TRBV19|TRBD1
TGTGCCAGTAGGCAGGGACAGAGAAATGAGCAGTTCTTC
CASRQGQRNEQFF
>TRBJ2-5|.|TRBV4-2|TRBD2
TGTGCCAGCAGCCAAGAGGGGGCGGGGGGGGCTCAAGAGACCCAGTACTTC
CASSQEGAGGAQETQYF
>TRBJ1-2|.|TRBV5-6|TRBD1
TGTGCCAGCAGCTTGCAGGGGGCATATGGCTACACCTTC
CASSLQGAYGYTF
>TRBJ2-7|.|TRBV5-1|.
TGCGCCAGCAGTCACGGACAGCGGACCTACGAGCAGTACTTC
CASSHGQRTYEQYF
>TRBJ1-5|few|TRBV4-3|TRBD1
TGCGCCAGCAGCCAAGGGGGACAGGGAAATCAGCCCCAGCATTTT
CASSQGGQGNQPQHF
>TRBJ1-2|.|TRBV28|TRBD1
TGTGCCAGCACTTCCACCGGGACAGGGGTCTATGGCTACACCTTC
CASTSTGTGVYGYTF
>TRBJ2-3|.|TRBV5-8|TRBD2
TGTGCCAGCAGCATTAGCGGGAGTGCAGATACGCAGTATTTT
CASSISGSADTQYF
>TRBJ2-1|.|TRBV9|.
TGTGCCAGCAGCGTAGGCGGGTCCCACCACTCCTACAATGAGCAGTTCTTC
CASSVGGSHHSYNEQFF
>TRBJ1-3|.|TRBV9|TRBD1
TGTGCCAGCAGCGTAGGGGACAGAAATCCTGGAAACACCATATATTTT
CASSVGDRNPGNTIYF
>TRBJ2-7|.|TRBV5-1|.
TGCGCCAGCAGCTTTAAAACGGGCGAGCAGTACTTC
CASSFKTGEQYF
>TRBJ1-1|.|TRBV5-1|TRBD1
TGCGCCAGCAGCTTTGGAGGGACAGCGAACACTGAAGCTTTCTTT
CASSFGGTANTEAFF
>TRBJ2-3|.|TRBV27|TRBD1
TGTGCCAGCAGTCCCCTGGACAGGGGGCGAACTAGCACAGATACGCAGTATTTT
CASSPLDRGRTSTDTQYF
>TRBJ2-3|.|TRBV28|.
TGTGCCAGCAGTTCGGGACTGGGGCTGCGGACAGATACGCAGTATTTT
CASSSGLGLRTDTQYF
>TRBJ1-5|.|TRBV5-6|.
TGTGCCAGCAGCTGGGAGCGTGGTCAGCCCCAGCATTTT
CASSWERGQPQHF
>TRBJ2-2|.|TRBV6-5|.
TGTGCCAGCACCCCGAGGGTGAGATCCGGGGAGCTGTTTTTT
CASTPRVRSGELFF
>TRBJ1-4|.|TRBV2|.
TGTGCCAGCAGCGAGCCCCAGGGGCTCGGTGAAAAACTGTTTTTT
CASSEPQGLGEKLFF
>TRBJ1-1|.|TRBV5-5|TRBD1
TGTGCCAGCAGACCTCCGCCGACAGGGCCTATCTCCGAAGCTTTCTTT
CASRPPPTGPISEAFF
>TRBJ1-1|once|TRBV10-3|TRBD1
TGTGCCACCCTAAAACAGGGGGTCACTGAAGCTTTCTTT
CATLKQGVTEAFF
>TRBJ1-4|few|TRBV11-2|.
TGTGCCAGCAGCTTCAGGGGTGGAGGTGAAAAACTGTTTTTT
CASSFRGGGEKLFF
>TRBJ2-3|few|TRBV4-3|.
TGCGCCAGCAGCCAAGATTCTAGCTATACGCAGTATTTT
CASSQDSSYTQYF
>TRBJ1-4|.|TRBV5-6|TRBD1
TGTGCCAGCAGCTTAGGGGGCGCGGCTGAAAAACTGTTTTTT
CASSLGGAAEKLFF
>TRBJ2-5|.|TRBV10-3|.
TGTGCCATTGACAGTGATGGAGAGACCCAGTACTTC
CAIDSDGETQYF
>TRBJ1-1|.|TRBV2|TRBD1
TGTGCCAGCAGCCGGACAGGGGGGAACACTGAAGCTTTCTTT
CASSRTGGNTEAFF
>TRBJ1-3|.|TRBV28|TRBD1
TGTGCCAGCAGCCCTGGGACAGCTGGAAACACCATATATTTT
CASSPGTAGNTIYF
>TRBJ2-5|.|TRBV9|.
TGTGCCAGCAGCGTAGACATCCAAGAGACCCAGTACTTC
CASSVDIQETQYF
>TRBJ1-5|.|TRBV28|TRBD1
TGTGCCAGCAGTTTATCCAGGGGGCCGTATCAGCCCCAGCATTTT
CASSLSRGPYQPQHF
>TRBJ2-7|few|TRBV7-3|TRBD1
TGTGCCAGCAGCCGTTCCGGGACAGGGGACGAGCAGTACTTC
CASSRSGTGDEQYF
>TRBJ2-2|.|TRBV5-1|TRBD2
TGCGCCAGCAGACCAACTAGCGAGAACGGGGAGCTGTTTTTT
CASRPTSENGELFF
>TRBJ2-3|.|TRBV7-2|TRBD2
TGTGCCAGCAGCCCCCGGAGGCTAGCGGGAGGAACAGATACGCAGTATTTT
CASSPRRLAGGTDTQYF
>TRBJ1-3|.|TRBV5-1|.
TGCGCCAGCAGCCTGGGGACTTTTATGGCAAGAAACACCATATATTTT
CASSLGTFMARNTIYF
>TRBJ2-5|few|TRBV27|.
TGTGCCAGCAGTTTATCAGACAGTAGATTGACGAAGGGGGAGACCCAGTACTTC
CASSLSDSRLTKGETQYF
>TRBJ2-1|.|TRBV19|.
TGTGCCAGTAGCTGGGGCCCCTACAATGAGCAGTTCTTC
CASSWGPYNEQFF
>TRBJ1-1|.|TRBV6-5|.
TGTGCCAGCAGTCGCAACAAGGACATGAACACTGAAGCTTTCTTT
CASSRNKDMNTEAFF
>TRBJ1-6|.|TRBV9|TRBD1
TGTGCCAGCAGCCCCAGACAGGGCGTGAATTCACCCCTCCACTTT
CASSPRQGVNSPLHF
>TRBJ1-1|.|TRBV21-1|.
TGTGCCAGCAGTCTGAAAGGCCGCAGACAATACACTGAAGCTTTCTTT
CASSLKGRRQYTEAFF
>TRBJ1-3|once|TRBV6-6|TRBD1
TGTGCCAGCAGGGGGACAGAAGCTGGAAACACCATATATTTT
CASRGTEAGNTIYF
>TRBJ1-2|few|TRBV4-3|.
TGCGCCAGCAGCCAAGATCAGGACAGCTATGGCTACACCTTC
CASSQDQDSYGYTF
>TRBJ1-3|.|TRBV2|TRBD1
TGTGCCAGCAGGAACAGGGGATCGGGAAACACCATATATTTT
CASRNRGSGNTIYF
>TRBJ2-5|.|TRBV4-2|TRBD2
TGTGCCAGCAGCCAAGAGGGACTAGCGGGCCAAGAGACCCAGTACTTC
CASSQEGLAGQETQYF
>TRBJ1-2|once|TRBV5-5|.
TGTGCCAGCAGCTTGAAGGCAGGTTCGGGCTACACCTTC
CASSLKAGSGYTF
>TRBJ1-1|few|TRBV6-5|TRBD1
TGTGCCAGCAGGCCCGACAGGGGGCGCAACACTGAAGCTTTCTTT
CASRPDRGRNTEAFF
>TRBJ2-1|.|TRBV28|.
TGTGCCAGCAAGGGTCGGCTAGCTAGCAATGAGCAGTTCTTC
CASKGRLASNEQFF
>TRBJ2-7|.|TRBV9|TRBD1
TGTGCCAGCAGCTTCGGCAGGGGGCCTTTCGAGCAGTACTTC
CASSFGRGPFEQYF
>TRBJ1-2|once|TRBV7-9|TRBD1
TGTGCCAGCAGCCCGACAGGGCCCGGCTACACCTTC
CASSPTGPGYTF